A single sample gave rise to the 12 T cell receptor beta chains below, sequenced in a study of control samples from healthy donors and cancer patients. TCRdb's table, derived via immunoSEQ multiplex PCR, lists solely in-frame clones and lacks some. In the table there are more than 95,000 clones, more than 85% of which are singletons. The sequenced sample was blood. These receptors were taken from a man aged 18 to 29 in good health.

The chain uses TRBV7-9 and TRBJ2-5; D unclear. This CDR3 has 12 residues. The germline V gene has CDR1 SEHNR and CDR2 FQNEAQ (reference sequence). V gave up 7 bases and J gave up 3 bases, with 9 bases separating them. CDR3 nucleotide sequence: TGTGCCAGCACCGAGACTGAAGAGACCCAGTACTTC. This codes for CASTETEETQYF. The whole variable domain, remainder taken from reference TRBV7-9 and TRBJ2-5, is DTGVSQNPRHKITKRGQNVTFRCDPISEHNRLYWYRQTLGQGPEFLTYFQNEAQLEKSRLLSDRFSAERPKGSFSTLEIQRTEQGDSAMYLCASTETEETQYFGPGTRLLVL.

This chain uses TRBV9 with TRBJ1-6; the D is unclear. V was clipped by 3 bases and J by 8 bases, with 12 bases between them. Germline CDR1 is SGDLS and CDR2 is YYNGEE. The CDR3 sequence is 14 residues long. CDR3: CASSGGPLYSPLHF. The DNA for the CDR3 is TGTGCCAGCAGCGGTGGACCTTTGTATTCACCCCTCCACTTT.

J is TRBJ2-2 and V is TRBV6-4, with 14 positions matching TRBD2. The V and J ends lost 5 bases and 6 bases, in that order; junction bases with no gene match: 2. Looked up from germline, CDR1 is MRHNA and CDR2 is SNTAGT. This CDR3 has 15 residues. The CDR3 loop reads CASSRLAGGPGELFF. CDR3 sequence (DNA): TGTGCCAGCAGTCGACTAGCGGGAGGGCCCGGGGAGCTGTTTTTT.

This clone was observed a few times. The chain couples TRBV6-5 to TRBJ2-4; D not resolved. V lost 7 bases and J 0 bases, leaving 4 bases between the germline ends. The CDR3 loop spans 12 amino acids. The germline V gene has CDR1 MNHEY and CDR2 SVGAGI. The CDR3: CASNGAKNIQYF. In DNA form, the CDR3 reads TGTGCCAGCAACGGAGCCAAAAACATTCAGTACTTC.

The chain recombines TRBV19 with TRBJ1-5; D gene uncertain. The CDR3 totals 17 residues. Germline V gene lookup returns CDR1 LNHDA and CDR2 SQIVND (reference sequence). The V end lost 1 base, the J end lost 3 bases, and 16 bases lay between the germline ends. For the CDR3, the DNA is TGTGCCAGTAGTATAGGAGGTGGACGGACTTCCAATCAGCCCCAGCATTTT. Residues: CASSIGGGRTSNQPQHF.

This chain links TRBV21-1 with TRBJ1-2; TRBD1, the table's D call, was not compared with the DNA. TRBV21-1 is given as a pseudogene. The CDR3 contains 15 residues. The CDR3 region has the DNA TGTGCCAGCAGCAAAAAGAGGGGGCAGGGCAAGGGCTACACCTTC. Its translation is CASSKKRGQGKGYTF.

The chain is built from TRBV5-1 and TRBJ2-1; 9 bases map to TRBD2. CDR3 length equals 14 residues. Germline V gene lookup returns CDR1 SGHRS and CDR2 YFSETQ. V dropped 2 bases and J dropped 6; count of bases not matched to a gene: 3. CDR3 amino acids: CASSFGGRANEQFF. The CDR3 bases are TGCGCCAGCAGCTTTGGCGGGAGGGCCAATGAGCAGTTCTTC.

This chain links TRBV18 with TRBJ2-2, with 9 bases identical to TRBD2. V trimming: 1 base; J trimming: 5 bases; junction bases outside the gene matches: 8. This CDR3 comprises 17 residues. The germline gives CDR1 KGHSH, CDR2 LQKENI. The CDR3 protein is CASSPQGRLADTGELFF. In DNA form, the CDR3 reads TGTGCCAGCTCACCACAAGGGCGACTAGCGGATACCGGGGAGCTGTTTTTT.

This chain uses TRBV28 with TRBJ1-5, with D maybe TRBD1 (5 bases). The CDR3 contains 16 residues. Germline V CDR1 and CDR2: MDHEN, SYDVKM. V lost 3 bases and J 2 bases, leaving 14 bases between the germline ends. The CDR3 DNA sequence: TGTGCCAGCAGTTTGACAGATCTTTGGGGCAATCAGCCCCAGCATTTT. Encoded protein: CASSLTDLWGNQPQHF.

The V call is TRBV19, the J call TRBJ2-5; D possibly corresponds to TRBD2 (5 bases). The CDR3 has 13 residues. Germline loops: CDR1 LNHDA, CDR2 SQIVND (reference sequence). Trimming shortened V by 1 base and J by 5 bases, and 8 bases separated the two germline ends. The CDR3: CASSIVEGETQYF. CDR3 sequence (DNA): TGTGCCAGTAGTATAGTAGAGGGTGAGACCCAGTACTTC.

The rearrangement uses TRBV12-3 or TRBV12-4 and TRBJ2-1, with D tentatively TRBD1 or TRBD2 (5 bases each). The CDR3 sequence is 13 residues long. Trimming removed 3 bases from V and 15 bases from J, with 18 bases in between. The CDR3 DNA reads TGTGCCAGCAGTTTGGTCGAGGGCCGAGGGGTGTTCTTC. Amino acid sequence: CASSLVEGRGVFF.

This chain joins TRBV11-2 and TRBJ2-7; D gene unclear. This CDR3 comprises 15 residues. CDR1 and CDR2 (germline): SGHAT, FQNNGV. V gave up 5 bases and J gave up 2 bases, with 16 bases separating them. CDR3 coding DNA: TGTGCCAGCAGCCGGAACGTCGCTGTTCCCTACGAGCAGTACTTC. Residues: CASSRNVAVPYEQYF.